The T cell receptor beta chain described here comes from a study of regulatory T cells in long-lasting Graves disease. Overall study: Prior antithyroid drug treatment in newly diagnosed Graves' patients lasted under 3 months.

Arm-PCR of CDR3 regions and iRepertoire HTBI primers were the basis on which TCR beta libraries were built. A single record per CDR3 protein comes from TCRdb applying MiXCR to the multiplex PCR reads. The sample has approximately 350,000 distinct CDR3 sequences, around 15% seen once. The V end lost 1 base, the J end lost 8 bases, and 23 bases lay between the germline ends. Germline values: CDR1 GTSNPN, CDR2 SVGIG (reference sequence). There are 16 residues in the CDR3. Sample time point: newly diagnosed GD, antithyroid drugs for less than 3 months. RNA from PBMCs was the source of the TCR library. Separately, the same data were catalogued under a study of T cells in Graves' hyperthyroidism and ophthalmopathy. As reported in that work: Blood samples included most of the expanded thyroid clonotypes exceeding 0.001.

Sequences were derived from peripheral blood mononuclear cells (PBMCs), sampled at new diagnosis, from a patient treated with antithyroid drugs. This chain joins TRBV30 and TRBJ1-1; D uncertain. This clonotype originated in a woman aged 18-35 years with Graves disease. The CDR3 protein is CAWSAGYGGRLTEAFF. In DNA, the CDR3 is TGTGCCTGGAGTGCTGGTTATGGCGGGAGATTAACAGAAGCTTTCTTT.